The present T cell receptor (beta chain) was sequenced within a study of blood T cell repertoires in COVID-19. The protocol was immunoSEQ multiplex PCR, while the TCRdb copy is restricted to in-frame clones and leaves out a portion. The sample consists of fewer than 250,000 clones, around 84% of them appearing once. Trimming at V came to 4 bases and at J to 5 bases, leaving 3 bases not matched to a gene. The CDR3 extends over 16 amino acids. Per germline, CDR1 KGHDR and CDR2 SFDVKD. This clone was seen once. Sequenced input: peripheral blood. The sequence was collected from a man aged 40-49 years with acute or convalescent COVID-19. The gene calls are TRBV24-1 and TRBJ2-3; TRBD2 matches at 15 bases. The CDR3 here is CATSDPGLAGGDTQYF. Here the CDR3 DNA reads TGTGCCACCAGTGACCCGGGACTAGCGGGAGGAGATACGCAGTATTTT.